The present T cell receptor (beta chain) was sequenced within a study of blood T cell repertoires in COVID-19. V was clipped by 3 bases and J by 5 bases; unmatched bases: 3. This CDR3 comprises 14 residues. Per germline, CDR1 MGHRA and CDR2 YSYEKL. Generated by immunoSEQ multiplex PCR, the TCRdb table keeps only in-frame clones and is missing some. This table has fewer than 350,000 clones, roughly 93% appearing once. Cohorts were assigned according to the clinical history that participants reported. This clone appeared a single time. The sequenced material came from PBMCs or T cells enriched from blood (not recorded which). This sequence originates from a woman aged 40 to 50 with acute COVID-19. The chain recombines TRBV4-1 with TRBJ1-1, with 10 bases aligning to TRBD1. The CDR3 nucleotides read TGCGCCAGCAGCCAGGGACAGGGGACGACTGAAGCTTTCTTT. Amino acids: CASSQGQGTTEAFF.